This is a list of T cell receptor beta chains from one sample in a study of T cell responses to AZD1222 COVID-19 vaccine. Produced via immunoSEQ multiplex PCR; TCRdb's table is partial and in-frame only. This sample has approximately 120,000 clones, with around 88% found just once. Sample: peripheral blood, taken on day 0 of MenACWY control vaccination. Receptors originate from an adult in good health. Each CDR3 is given with its conserved first and last residue. The order of the fields is J gene, D gene, clone size, V gene, CDR3 protein, CDR3 DNA. D genes are given only for firm matches. The size entry is marked missing in some rows and otherwise reads once, few, many or a size class.

TRBJ1-1 | . | . | TRBV29-1 | CSVAVVNTEAFF | TGCAGCGTTGCGGTCGTGAACACTGAAGCTTTCTTT
TRBJ1-2 | . | . | TRBV30 | CAWSVRGVYGYTF | TGTGCCTGGAGTGTTAGGGGGGTATATGGCTACACCTTC
TRBJ2-6 | . | . | TRBV7-8 | CASSPRSSGANVLTF | TGTGCCAGCAGCCCCAGGAGCTCTGGGGCCAACGTCCTGACTTTC
TRBJ2-1 | TRBD2 | . | TRBV6-6 | CASITSGNPSYNEQFF | TGTGCCAGCATCACTAGCGGGAACCCCTCCTACAATGAGCAGTTCTTC
TRBJ2-5 | . | . | TRBV7-3 | CASSLKPRETQYF | TGTGCCAGCAGCTTAAAGCCCAGGGAGACCCAGTACTTC
TRBJ2-7 | TRBD2 | . | TRBV27 | CASSLSLGTSGSEQYF | TGTGCCAGCAGTTTATCCCTGGGGACTAGCGGGAGCGAGCAGTACTTC
TRBJ1-1 | . | few | TRBV19 | CASSPTPGLRTEAFF | TGTGCCAGTAGTCCTACTCCGGGTCTAAGGACTGAAGCTTTCTTT
TRBJ2-2 | . | . | TRBV5-4 | CASSQWRAKTGELFF | TGTGCCAGCAGCCAATGGCGGGCGAAGACCGGGGAGCTGTTTTTT
TRBJ2-4 | . | . | TRBV11-3 | CASSFYASGNIQYF | TGTGCCAGCAGCTTCTATGCAAGCGGGAACATTCAGTACTTC
TRBJ1-2 | . | . | TRBV2 | CASSDLGVGYTF | TGTGCCAGCAGTGACCTGGGGGTTGGCTACACCTTC
TRBJ2-7 | . | . | TRBV10-1 | CASSDGGHTYEQYF | TGCGCCAGCAGTGATGGTGGGCATACCTACGAGCAGTACTTC
TRBJ2-1 | . | . | TRBV18 | CASSPRRANEQFF | TGTGCCAGCTCACCGCGGCGGGCCAATGAGCAGTTCTTC
TRBJ2-1 | TRBD2 | . | TRBV30 | CAWSPGGFEQFF | TGTGCCTGGAGCCCGGGAGGGTTTGAGCAGTTCTTC
TRBJ1-4 | TRBD1 | . | TRBV27 | CASGDRGATNEKLFF | TGTGCCAGCGGGGACAGGGGGGCAACTAATGAAAAACTGTTTTTT
TRBJ2-3 | . | . | TRBV11-1 | CASSHQGSDTQYF | TGTGCCAGCAGCCACCAGGGTTCAGATACGCAGTATTTT
TRBJ2-3 | . | . | TRBV4-2 | CASSQVMVEGADTQYF | TGTGCCAGCAGCCAAGTAATGGTAGAGGGGGCAGATACGCAGTATTTT
TRBJ2-1 | . | . | TRBV5-1 | CASSLLYSYNEQFF | TGCGCCAGCAGCTTACTTTACTCCTACAATGAGCAGTTCTTC
TRBJ2-1 | . | . | TRBV7-9 | CASSFTRGANEQFF | TGTGCCAGCAGCTTTACTCGGGGGGCGAATGAGCAGTTCTTC
TRBJ2-1 | . | . | TRBV5-6 | CASSDTKRPSQNEQFF | TGTGCCAGCAGCGATACAAAGCGGCCCTCCCAGAATGAGCAGTTCTTC
TRBJ2-1 | TRBD1 | . | TRBV6-6 | CASSYRDRGYEQFF | TGTGCCAGCAGTTACCGGGACAGGGGGTATGAGCAGTTCTTC
TRBJ1-6 | . | . | TRBV28 | CASYDSSYNSPLHF | TGTGCCAGCTATGATAGCTCCTATAATTCACCCCTCCACTTT
TRBJ2-3 | . | few | TRBV7-9 | CASSPEGRSTDTQYF | TGTGCCAGCAGCCCAGAGGGACGGAGCACAGATACGCAGTATTTT
TRBJ1-2 | TRBD1 | . | TRBV18 | CASSPDRVYGYTF | TGTGCCAGCTCACCAGACAGGGTCTATGGCTACACCTTC
TRBJ1-2 | . | once | TRBV30 | CAWSVVTENYGYTF | TGTGCCTGGAGTGTTGTGACTGAAAACTATGGCTACACCTTC
TRBJ2-7 | . | . | TRBV5-5 | CASSLGGPDDEQYF | TGTGCCAGCAGCTTGGGGGGGCCAGATGACGAGCAGTACTTC
TRBJ1-4 | . | once | TRBV23-1 | CASSQSGRDTGGFEKLFF | TGCGCCAGCAGTCAATCAGGTCGGGACACCGGGGGGTTTGAAAAACTGTTTTTT
TRBJ2-1 | . | . | TRBV5-6 | CASSFQTGRSYNEQFF | TGTGCCAGCAGCTTCCAGACCGGGAGAAGCTACAATGAGCAGTTCTTC
TRBJ1-5 | . | . | TRBV2 | CASTPSTPGYQPQHF | TGTGCCAGCACCCCGTCCACCCCAGGGTATCAGCCCCAGCATTTT
TRBJ1-1 | TRBD1 | . | TRBV5-1 | CASSWEGRGPRAFF | TGCGCCAGCAGTTGGGAGGGCAGGGGGCCGCGAGCTTTCTTT
TRBJ2-3 | TRBD2 | once | TRBV7-3 | CASSSGREGADTQYF | TGTGCCAGCAGCTCTGGGCGGGAGGGCGCAGATACGCAGTATTTT
TRBJ1-1 | . | . | TRBV27 | CASSLSWNTEAFF | TGTGCCAGCAGTTTATCCTGGAACACTGAAGCTTTCTTT
TRBJ1-1 | . | . | TRBV12-5 | CASGLVLGAGGTEAFF | TGTGCTAGTGGTTTGGTACTGGGGGCTGGGGGAACTGAAGCTTTCTTT
TRBJ2-2 | . | . | TRBV4-2 | CASSQLKASHTGELFF | TGTGCCAGCAGCCAGTTAAAGGCCTCGCACACCGGGGAGCTGTTTTTT
TRBJ2-7 | . | . | TRBV3-1/TRBV3-2 | CASSAPGGYEQYF | TGTGCCAGCAGCGCCCCTGGAGGCTACGAGCAGTACTTC
TRBJ2-7 | . | once | TRBV10-3 | CAISERGREQYF | TGTGCCATCAGTGAGAGGGGACGCGAGCAGTACTTC
TRBJ2-3 | TRBD2 | . | TRBV5-1 | CASSLGEAGGGRTQYF | TGCGCCAGCAGCTTGGGAGAGGCGGGAGGCGGGCGTACGCAGTATTTT
TRBJ1-1 | TRBD1 | . | TRBV12-3/TRBV12-4 | CASRRQGGPAFF | TGTGCCAGCAGACGACAGGGAGGCCCAGCTTTCTTT
TRBJ2-3 | . | . | TRBV24-1 | CATSDIGSTQYF | TGTGCCACCAGTGACATTGGCAGTACGCAGTATTTT
TRBJ1-5 | . | . | TRBV7-2 | CASSPRGQPQHF | TGTGCCAGCAGCCCCCGGGGTCAGCCCCAGCATTTT
TRBJ2-5 | . | . | TRBV3-1/TRBV3-2 | CASSHQAETQYF | TGTGCCAGCAGCCACCAAGCAGAGACCCAGTACTTC
TRBJ1-6 | TRBD1 | . | TRBV19 | CASRDRLNNSPLHF | TGTGCCAGTAGGGACAGGCTTAATAATTCACCCCTCCACTTT
TRBJ2-1 | TRBD2 | . | TRBV2 | CAVREGAYNEQFF | TGTGCCGTTCGGGAGGGGGCCTACAATGAGCAGTTCTTC
TRBJ1-6 | . | . | TRBV12-3/TRBV12-4 | CASSVSGPLHF | TGTGCCAGCAGTGTCAGTGGACCCCTCCACTTT
TRBJ1-2 | . | . | TRBV27 | CASSPAGGAGYGYTF | TGTGCCAGCAGTCCGGCCGGTGGGGCCGGCTATGGCTACACCTTC
TRBJ2-1 | TRBD2 | . | TRBV10-1 | CASSESGLAGVHNEQFF | TGCGCCAGCAGTGAGTCGGGACTAGCGGGAGTGCACAATGAGCAGTTCTTC
TRBJ2-4 | . | . | TRBV6-5 | CAVQGRAKNIQYF | TGTGCCGTACAGGGTCGGGCCAAAAACATTCAGTACTTC
TRBJ2-1 | . | . | TRBV7-6 | CASSLAPLATRYNEQFF | TGTGCCAGCAGCTTAGCGCCTCTAGCGACCCGTTACAATGAGCAGTTCTTC
TRBJ2-7 | TRBD1 | . | TRBV3-1/TRBV3-2 | CASSQPTGSTYEQYF | TGTGCCAGCAGCCAACCGACAGGGTCGACCTACGAGCAGTACTTC
TRBJ2-2 | . | . | TRBV2 | CASTSDRANTGELFF | TGTGCCAGCACCAGCGACAGAGCGAACACCGGGGAGCTGTTTTTT
TRBJ2-6 | . | . | TRBV19 | CASSLRFSGANVLTF | TGTGCCAGTAGTCTTCGCTTTTCCGGGGCCAACGTCCTGACTTTC
TRBJ2-7 | . | . | TRBV5-4 | CASSFREPYYSEQYF | TGTGCCAGCAGCTTCAGGGAGCCCTACTACAGCGAGCAGTACTTC
TRBJ2-7 | . | . | TRBV12-5 | CASGLGLGEAAYEQYF | TGTGCTAGTGGTTTGGGGTTAGGAGAAGCAGCCTACGAGCAGTACTTC
TRBJ1-1 | . | . | TRBV5-1 | CASSENTEAFF | TGCGCCAGCAGCGAGAACACTGAAGCTTTCTTT
TRBJ1-5 | . | . | TRBV15 | CATSRQENQPQHF | TGTGCCACCAGCAGGCAGGAGAATCAGCCCCAGCATTTT
TRBJ1-1 | . | . | TRBV19 | CASLGEDMTEAFF | TGTGCCAGTCTGGGGGAGGATATGACTGAAGCTTTCTTT